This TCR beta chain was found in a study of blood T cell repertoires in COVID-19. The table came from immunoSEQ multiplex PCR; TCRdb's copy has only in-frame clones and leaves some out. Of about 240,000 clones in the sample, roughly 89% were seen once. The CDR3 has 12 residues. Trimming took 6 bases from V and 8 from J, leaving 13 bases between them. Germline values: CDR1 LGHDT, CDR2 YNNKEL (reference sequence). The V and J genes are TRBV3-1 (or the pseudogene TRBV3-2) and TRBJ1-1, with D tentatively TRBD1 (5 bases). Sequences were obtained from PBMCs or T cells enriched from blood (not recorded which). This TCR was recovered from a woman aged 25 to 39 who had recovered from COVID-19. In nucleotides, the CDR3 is TGTGCCAGCAGTCCAGACAGCACAGAAGCTTTCTTT. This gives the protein CASSPDSTEAFF.